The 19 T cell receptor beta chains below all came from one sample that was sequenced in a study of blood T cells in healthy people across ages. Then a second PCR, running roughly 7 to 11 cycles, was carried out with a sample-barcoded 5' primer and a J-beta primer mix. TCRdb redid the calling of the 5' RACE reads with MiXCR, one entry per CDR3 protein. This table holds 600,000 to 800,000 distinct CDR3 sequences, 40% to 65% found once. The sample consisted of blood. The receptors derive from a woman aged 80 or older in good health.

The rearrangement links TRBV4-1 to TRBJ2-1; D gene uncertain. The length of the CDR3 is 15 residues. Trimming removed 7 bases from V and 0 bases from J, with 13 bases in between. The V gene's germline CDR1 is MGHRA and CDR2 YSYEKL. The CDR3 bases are TGCGCCAGCATGAAGGAATCGAGCTCCTACAATGAGCAGTTCTTC. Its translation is CASMKESSSYNEQFF.

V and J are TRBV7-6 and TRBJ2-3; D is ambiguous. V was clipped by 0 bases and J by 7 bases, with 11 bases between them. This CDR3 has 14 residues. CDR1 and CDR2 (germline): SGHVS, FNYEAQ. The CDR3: CASSLAPGPHTQYF. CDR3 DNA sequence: TGTGCCAGCAGCTTAGCCCCAGGACCCCATACGCAGTATTTT. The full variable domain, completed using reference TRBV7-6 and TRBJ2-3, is GAGVSQSPRYKVTKRGQDVALRCDPISGHVSLYWYRQALGQGPEFLTYFNYEAQQDKSGLPNDRFSAERPEGSISTLTIQRTEQRDSAMYRCASSLAPGPHTQYFGPGTRLTVL.

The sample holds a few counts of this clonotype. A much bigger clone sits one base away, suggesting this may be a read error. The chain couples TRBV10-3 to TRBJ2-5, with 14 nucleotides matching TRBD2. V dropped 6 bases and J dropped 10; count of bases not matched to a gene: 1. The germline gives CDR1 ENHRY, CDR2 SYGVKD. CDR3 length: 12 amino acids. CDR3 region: CAIRGTSGSQYF. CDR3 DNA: TGTGCCATCAGGGGGACTAGCGGGAGCCAGTACTTC.

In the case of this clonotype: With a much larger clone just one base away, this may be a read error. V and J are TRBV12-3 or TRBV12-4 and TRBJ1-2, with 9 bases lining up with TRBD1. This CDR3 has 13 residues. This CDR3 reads CATHPGQGTGCTF. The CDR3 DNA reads TGTGCCACCCACCCAGGACAGGGGACCGGCTGCACCTTC.

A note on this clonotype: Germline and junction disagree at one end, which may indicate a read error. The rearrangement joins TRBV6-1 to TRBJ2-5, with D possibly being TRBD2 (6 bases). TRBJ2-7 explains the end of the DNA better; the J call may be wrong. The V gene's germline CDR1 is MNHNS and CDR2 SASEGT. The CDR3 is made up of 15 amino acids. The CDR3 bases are TGTGCCCGCAGTGATGAGGGACTCACCACCTACGAGCAGTACTTC. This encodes CARSDEGLTTYEQYF.

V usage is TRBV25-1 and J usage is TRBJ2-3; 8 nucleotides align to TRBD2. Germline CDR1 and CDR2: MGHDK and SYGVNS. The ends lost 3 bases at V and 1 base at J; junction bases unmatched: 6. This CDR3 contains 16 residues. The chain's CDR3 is CASSDRPAGGTDTQYF. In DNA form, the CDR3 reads TGTGCCAGCAGTGATCGGCCAGCGGGAGGCACAGATACGCAGTATTTT.

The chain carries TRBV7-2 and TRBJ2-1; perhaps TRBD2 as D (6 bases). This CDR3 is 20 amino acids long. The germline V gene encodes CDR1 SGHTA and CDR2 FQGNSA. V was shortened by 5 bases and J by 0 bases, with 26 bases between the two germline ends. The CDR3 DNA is TGTGCCAGCAGCCGAACCCCTCCCGGGCTAGCGATTAGCTCCTACAATGAGCAGTTCTTC. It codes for CASSRTPPGLAISSYNEQFF.

CDR3 loop: CASSLDTGNTIYF. In DNA form, the CDR3 reads TGTGCCAGCAGCTTAGATACGGGAAACACCATATATTTT. The rearrangement uses TRBV7-9 and TRBJ1-3; D is ambiguous. V was cut by 1 base and J by 4 bases, with 5 bases left in between. This CDR3 has 13 residues. Germline CDR1 SEHNR, CDR2 FQNEAQ (reference sequence).

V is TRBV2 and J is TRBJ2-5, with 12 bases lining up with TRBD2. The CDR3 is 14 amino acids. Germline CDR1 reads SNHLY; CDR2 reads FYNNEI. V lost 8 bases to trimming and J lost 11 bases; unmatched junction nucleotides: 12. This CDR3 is CASGRLAGEREQYF. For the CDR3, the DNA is TGTGCCAGCGGGAGACTAGCGGGAGAGCGTGAGCAGTACTTC.

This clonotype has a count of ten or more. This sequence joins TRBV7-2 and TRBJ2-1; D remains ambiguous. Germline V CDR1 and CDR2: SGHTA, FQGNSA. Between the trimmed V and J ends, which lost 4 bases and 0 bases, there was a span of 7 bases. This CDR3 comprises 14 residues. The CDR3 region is CASSSSNSYNEQFF. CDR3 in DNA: TGTGCCAGCAGCTCCTCGAACTCCTACAATGAGCAGTTCTTC.

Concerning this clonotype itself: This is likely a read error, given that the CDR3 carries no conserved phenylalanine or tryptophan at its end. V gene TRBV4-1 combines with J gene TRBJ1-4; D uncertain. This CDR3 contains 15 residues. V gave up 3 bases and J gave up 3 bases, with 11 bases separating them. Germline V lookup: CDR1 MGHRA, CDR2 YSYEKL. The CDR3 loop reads CASSQAYGPNEKLFL. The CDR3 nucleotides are TGCGCCAGCAGCCAGGCCTATGGGCCTAATGAAAAACTGTTTCTT.

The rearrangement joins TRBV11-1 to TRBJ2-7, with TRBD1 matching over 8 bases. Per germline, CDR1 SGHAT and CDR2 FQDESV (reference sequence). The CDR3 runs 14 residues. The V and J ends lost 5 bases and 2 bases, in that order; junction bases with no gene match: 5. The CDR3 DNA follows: TGTGCCAGCAGCACGGACAGGGCCCCCTACGAGCAGTACTTC. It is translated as CASSTDRAPYEQYF.

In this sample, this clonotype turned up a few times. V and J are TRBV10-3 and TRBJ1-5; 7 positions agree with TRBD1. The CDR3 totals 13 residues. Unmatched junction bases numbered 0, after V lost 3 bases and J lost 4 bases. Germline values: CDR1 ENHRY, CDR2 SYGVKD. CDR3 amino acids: CAISDRGNQPQHF. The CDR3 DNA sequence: TGTGCCATCAGTGACAGGGGGAATCAGCCCCAGCATTTT.

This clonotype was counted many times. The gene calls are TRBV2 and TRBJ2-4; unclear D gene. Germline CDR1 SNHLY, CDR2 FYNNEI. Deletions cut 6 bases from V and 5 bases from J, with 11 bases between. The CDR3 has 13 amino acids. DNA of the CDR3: TGTGCCAGCAGGGCGATCCGGGAAAACATTCAGTACTTC. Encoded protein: CASRAIRENIQYF.

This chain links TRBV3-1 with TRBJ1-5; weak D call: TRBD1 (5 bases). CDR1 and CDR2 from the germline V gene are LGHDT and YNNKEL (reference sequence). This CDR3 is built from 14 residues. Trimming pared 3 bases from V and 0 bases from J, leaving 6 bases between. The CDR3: CASSQGVSNQPQHF. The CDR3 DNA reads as TGTGCCAGCAGCCAGGGGGTTAGCAATCAGCCCCAGCATTTT.

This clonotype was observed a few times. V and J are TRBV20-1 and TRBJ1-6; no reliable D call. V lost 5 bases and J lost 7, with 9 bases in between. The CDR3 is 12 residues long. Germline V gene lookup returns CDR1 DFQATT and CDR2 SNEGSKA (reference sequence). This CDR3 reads CSASAGNSPLHF. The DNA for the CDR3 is TGCAGTGCTTCCGCAGGAAATTCACCCCTCCACTTT.

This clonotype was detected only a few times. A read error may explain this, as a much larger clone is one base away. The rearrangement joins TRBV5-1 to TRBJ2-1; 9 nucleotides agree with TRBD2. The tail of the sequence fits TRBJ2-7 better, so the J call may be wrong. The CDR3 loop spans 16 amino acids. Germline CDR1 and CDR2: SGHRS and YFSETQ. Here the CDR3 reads CASSLSSGSSYNEQYF. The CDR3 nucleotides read TGCGCCAGCAGCTTGAGTAGCGGGAGCTCCTACAATGAGCAGTACTTC.

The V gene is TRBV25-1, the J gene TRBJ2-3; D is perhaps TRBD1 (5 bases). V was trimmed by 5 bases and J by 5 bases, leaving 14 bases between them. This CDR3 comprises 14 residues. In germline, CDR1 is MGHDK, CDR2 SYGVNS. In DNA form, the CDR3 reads TGTGCCAGCAGTAAGCAGGGAACGGGAGATACGCAGTATTTT. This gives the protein CASSKQGTGDTQYF.

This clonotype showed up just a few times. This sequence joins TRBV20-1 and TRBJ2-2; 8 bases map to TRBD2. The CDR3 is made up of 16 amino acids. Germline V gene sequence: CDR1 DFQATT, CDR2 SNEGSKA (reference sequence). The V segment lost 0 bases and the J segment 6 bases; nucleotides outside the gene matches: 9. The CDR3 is CSARDFRRGGPGELFF. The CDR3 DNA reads TGCAGTGCTAGAGATTTTAGACGGGGGGGCCCCGGGGAGCTGTTTTTT.